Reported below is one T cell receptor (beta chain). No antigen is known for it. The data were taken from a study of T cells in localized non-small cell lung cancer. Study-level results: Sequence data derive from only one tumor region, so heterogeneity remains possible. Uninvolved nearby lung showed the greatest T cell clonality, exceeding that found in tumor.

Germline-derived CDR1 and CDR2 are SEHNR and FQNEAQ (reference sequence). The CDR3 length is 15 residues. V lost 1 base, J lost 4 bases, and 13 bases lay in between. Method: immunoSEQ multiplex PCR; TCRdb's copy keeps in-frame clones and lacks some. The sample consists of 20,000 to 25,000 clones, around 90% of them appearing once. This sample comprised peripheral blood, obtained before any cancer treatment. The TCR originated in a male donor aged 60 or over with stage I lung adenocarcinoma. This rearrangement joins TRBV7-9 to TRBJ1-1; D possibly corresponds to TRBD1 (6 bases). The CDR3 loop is CASSLEGRGGTEAFF. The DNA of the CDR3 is TGTGCCAGCAGCTTAGAAGGCAGGGGTGGCACTGAAGCTTTCTTT.